This T cell receptor beta chain was documented in a study of blood T cell repertoires in COVID-19. Study background: PBMCs, B-cell-depleted T cells, or T cells provided the cDNA or gDNA that made up the material.

Germline CDR1 SGDLS, CDR2 YYNGEE. V lost 4 bases to trimming and J lost 7 bases; unmatched junction nucleotides: 5. There are 15 residues in the CDR3. In the authors' methods: Reference gene primers were amplified, and this amplification served to estimate nucleated cell counts. Sequenced by immunoSEQ multiplex PCR; TCRdb stores in-frame clones only, minus some. From that table come the V and J calls and clone size; the DNA was used to work out D and trimming. The repertoire includes about 40,000 clones, 80% to 90% of them detected once, and around 15% sits in the top ten. Sequencing was carried out using peripheral blood. The chain is built from TRBV9 and TRBJ2-2, with TRBD2 identical over 12 bases. This TCR derives from a man between 70 and 80 years old with active COVID-19. The CDR3 sequence is CASSLRTSGVGELFF. DNA of the CDR3: TGTGCCAGCAGCCTTCGGACTAGCGGGGTCGGGGAGCTGTTTTTT.